This T cell receptor beta chain was recorded in a study of vaccination effects on CD4 cells after COVID-19. Produced via immunoSEQ multiplex PCR; TCRdb's table is partial and in-frame only. The sample carries over 60,000 clones, 70% to 85% recorded once. Before any sequencing was done, the ViraFEST assay used viral peptide pools to expand antigen-specific CD4+ T cells. The culture ran for about 10 days, and then CD4+ T cells were isolated. Two-dose vaccination with either BNT162b2 or mRNA-1273 was given to the participants. Vaccinees lacked prior SARS-CoV-2 infection and tested negative for nucleocapsid antibodies. In regard to this clone: Its antigen is not identified.

The CDR3 has 12 residues. Germline assignment: CDR1 DFQATT and CDR2 SNEGSKA (reference sequence). Trimming left V 3 bases short and J 0 bases short, with 2 bases between. The sequence derives from a human donor who received a COVID-19 vaccine. The sample in question was CD4+ T cells from PBMCs cultured with HCoV-229E spike peptides, obtained after COVID-19 vaccination. The rearrangement joins TRBV20-1 to TRBJ2-2; D not resolved. CDR3 amino acids: CSASSNTGELFF. In DNA form, the CDR3 reads TGCAGTGCTAGTTCGAACACCGGGGAGCTGTTTTTT.